The rows below give T cell receptor beta chains drawn from one sample of a study of OX40 agonist ivuxolimab in advanced cancers. Here immunoSEQ multiplex PCR was the method, and the copy in TCRdb shows in-frame clones only, minus some. The sample has some 77,000 clones; 92% are singletons. The input for sequencing was CD4+ or CD8+ T cells sorted from blood, taken in a trial of the OX40 agonist ivuxolimab. These TCRs come from an adult with an advanced solid tumor such as melanoma, head and neck, liver or kidney cancer. CDR3s include the opening cysteine and the closing phenylalanine or tryptophan. The D gene is left open where the match is weak. Only some rows state a clone size, as once, few, many or a class for expanded clones.

TRBV30	TRBJ2-7	NA	TRBD2	TGTGCCTCCTCCGGGACTACGTACGAGCAGTACTTC	CASSGTTYEQYF
TRBV11-2	TRBJ2-7	NA	NA	TGTGCCAGCAGCTTCGGCAACGAGCAGTACTTC	CASSFGNEQYF
TRBV5-1	TRBJ1-2	NA	NA	TGCGCCAGCAGCTTGGGGTTTACCGGGGCCAACTATGGCTACACCTTC	CASSLGFTGANYGYTF
TRBV4-1	TRBJ2-1	NA	TRBD2	TGCGCCAGCAGCATTATAGCGGGGGGCTACAATGAGCAGTTCTTC	CASSIIAGGYNEQFF
TRBV4-1	TRBJ1-1	once	NA	TGCGCCAGCAGCCAAGTGGCCACGGCAAGGACTGAAGCTTTCTTT	CASSQVATARTEAFF
TRBV6-1	TRBJ2-1	NA	TRBD2	TGTGCCAGCCAACTTAGCGGGGGGTTTCCCAATGAGCAGTTCTTC	CASQLSGGFPNEQFF
TRBV7-9	TRBJ2-7	NA	TRBD2	TGTGCCAGCAGCTTAGATCCCGGACTAGCCTACGAGCAGTACTTC	CASSLDPGLAYEQYF
TRBV23-1	TRBJ1-1	NA	TRBD1	TGCGCCAGCAGTCAGCCGACAGGGGGTAGGAACACTGAAGCTTTCTTT	CASSQPTGGRNTEAFF
TRBV29-1	TRBJ2-2	NA	TRBD1	TGCAGCGTTAGGGAACAGGGGGCCGAGGCCGGGGAGCTGTTTTTT	CSVREQGAEAGELFF
TRBV7-8	TRBJ1-3	once	NA	TGTGCCAGCAGCGATGCTCTGGGAGCTGGAAACACCATATATTTT	CASSDALGAGNTIYF
TRBV19	TRBJ1-3	NA	NA	TGTGCCAGTATCGAAGAGGAGGCAGCTCCTCGCATTTATTTT	CASIEEEAAPRIYF
TRBV13	TRBJ2-3	NA	TRBD2	TGTGCCACCACCGATCACAACGGACTAGCTAACACAGATACGCAGTATTTT	CATTDHNGLANTDTQYF
TRBV9	TRBJ2-6	NA	NA	TGTGCCAGCAGCGGAGGTTGGGGGGCCAACGTCCTGACTTTC	CASSGGWGANVLTF
TRBV7-8	TRBJ1-1	NA	NA	TGTGCCAGCAGCCCCGCCCCGGGGCTCGCTGAAGCTTTCTTT	CASSPAPGLAEAFF
TRBV6-1	TRBJ1-1	NA	NA	TGTGCCAGCAGTGAAAGCGGCGCGGAAGCTTTCTTT	CASSESGAEAFF
TRBV4-2	TRBJ1-3	NA	TRBD1	TGTGCCAGCAGCCAAGAGGACAGGCTTTCTGGAAACACCATATATTTT	CASSQEDRLSGNTIYF
TRBV6-5	TRBJ2-7	NA	TRBD1	TGTGCCAGCGCGGGCCAAACCGGGACAGCCTACGAGCAGTACTTC	CASAGQTGTAYEQYF
TRBV6-1	TRBJ2-7	NA	NA	TGTGCCAGCAGCCGGGCAGAATACGAGCAGTACTTC	CASSRAEYEQYF
TRBV27	TRBJ2-7	NA	NA	TGTGCCAGCAGTTTAATGGGCCACCAAGGAACCTACGAGCAGTACTTC	CASSLMGHQGTYEQYF
TRBV6-1	TRBJ2-7	NA	NA	TGTGCCAGCAGCCTCCGGGACAACGAGCAGTACTTC	CASSLRDNEQYF
TRBV27	TRBJ2-1	medium-sized	TRBD2	TGTGCCAGCAGTCCCCTGGGGCGGGGGGCCAGGGGTGAGCAGTTCTTC	CASSPLGRGARGEQFF
TRBV7-8	TRBJ2-7	NA	TRBD2	TGTGCCAGCAGTCCCGGACTAGCGGGGGTTACCTACGAGCAGTACTTC	CASSPGLAGVTYEQYF
TRBV12-5	TRBJ1-2	NA	TRBD1	TGTGCTAGTGGTTCCAAGGACAGGGAAATTAACTATGGCTACACCTTC	CASGSKDREINYGYTF
TRBV29-1	TRBJ2-7	once	NA	TGCAGCGTTGAAGAACCCAGAGGCTACGAGCAGTACTTC	CSVEEPRGYEQYF
TRBV27	TRBJ1-2	NA	TRBD1	TGTGCCAGCAGTACTAGGTGGGTGGGACAGGGCGGCAGCAACTATGGCTACACCTTC	CASSTRWVGQGGSNYGYTF
TRBV6-5	TRBJ2-1	NA	NA	TGTGCCAGCAGTTGGGGGAAGGCGAATAAGCAGTTCTTC	CASSWGKANKQFF
TRBV19	TRBJ1-1	NA	NA	TGTGCCAGTAGTGAAGGACCCTACCAGGCGGATGAAGCTTTCTTT	CASSEGPYQADEAFF
TRBV7-6	TRBJ2-7	once	TRBD1	TGTGCCAGCAGCTACGGGACAGGGGCCTACGAGCAGTACTTC	CASSYGTGAYEQYF
TRBV9	TRBJ1-4	NA	TRBD1	TGTGCCAGCAGCGTAGGGACAGGGAATGAAAAACTGTTTTTT	CASSVGTGNEKLFF
TRBV11-2	TRBJ2-2	NA	NA	TGTGCCAGCAGCTTAGATTTAGGTAAAGCGAACACCGGGGAGCTGTTTTTT	CASSLDLGKANTGELFF
TRBV15	TRBJ2-7	NA	NA	TGTGCCACCAGCGAACCCGGGACGGCAAACTACGAGCAGTACTTC	CATSEPGTANYEQYF
TRBV12-5	TRBJ2-7	NA	NA	TGTGCTAGTGCTGACCCGGGGTCCTACGAGCAGTACTTC	CASADPGSYEQYF
TRBV7-9	TRBJ2-2	once	NA	TGTGCCAGCGGGGTCCCCCCGGTGGATATTACCGGGGAGCTGTTTTTT	CASGVPPVDITGELFF
TRBV15	TRBJ2-3	NA	NA	TGTGCCACCAGCCCATACTTAGGTTACACAGATACGCAGTATTTT	CATSPYLGYTDTQYF
TRBV7-6	TRBJ2-7	NA	NA	TGTGCCAGCAGCTTAAACGGACAGCTCTACGAGCAGTACTTC	CASSLNGQLYEQYF
TRBV11-3	TRBJ2-2	NA	NA	TGTGCCAGCAGTGAAGGGGCAAGGGAGCTGTTTTTT	CASSEGARELFF
TRBV9	TRBJ2-1	NA	TRBD2	TGTGCCAGCAGCCCAGGCGGGGGGCTGAGCGAGCAGTTCTTC	CASSPGGGLSEQFF
TRBV10-1	TRBJ2-5	NA	TRBD2	TGCGCCAGCAGTCGGACTAGCGGGGTGGGAGAGACCCAGTACTTC	CASSRTSGVGETQYF
TRBV27	TRBJ1-5	once	TRBD1	TGTGCCAGCAGTTTTGACAGGGGGGGGCAGCCCCAGCATTTT	CASSFDRGGQPQHF
TRBV19	TRBJ1-2	NA	NA	TGTGCCAGCCATAACACTCCAGGGTCCTATGGCTACACCTTC	CASHNTPGSYGYTF